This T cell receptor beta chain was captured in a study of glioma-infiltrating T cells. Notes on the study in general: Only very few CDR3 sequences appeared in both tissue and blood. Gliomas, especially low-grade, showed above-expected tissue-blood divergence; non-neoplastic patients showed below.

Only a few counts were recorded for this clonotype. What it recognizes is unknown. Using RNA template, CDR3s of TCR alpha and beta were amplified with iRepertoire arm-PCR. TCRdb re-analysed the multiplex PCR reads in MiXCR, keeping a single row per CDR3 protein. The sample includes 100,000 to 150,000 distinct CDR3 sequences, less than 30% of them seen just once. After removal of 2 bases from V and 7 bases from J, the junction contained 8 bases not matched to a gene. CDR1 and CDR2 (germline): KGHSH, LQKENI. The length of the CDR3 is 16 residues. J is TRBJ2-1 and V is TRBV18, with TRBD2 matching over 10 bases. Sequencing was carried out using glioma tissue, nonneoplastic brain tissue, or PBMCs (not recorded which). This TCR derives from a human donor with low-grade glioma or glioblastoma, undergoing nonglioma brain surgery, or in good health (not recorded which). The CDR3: CASSPTASGRGNEQFF. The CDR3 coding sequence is TGTGCCAGCTCACCAACTGCTAGCGGGAGAGGGAATGAGCAGTTCTTC.